The entry that follows covers one TCR beta chain sequence. This sample was included in a study of blood T cell repertoires in COVID-19. Whole-study context: Specimens from acute and convalescent COVID-19 originated in the United States, Italy and Spain.

This CDR3 comprises 14 residues. Trimming took off 4 bases at V and 0 bases at J, with 10 bases between the two ends. Per the germline V gene, CDR1 is SGHRS and CDR2 is YFSETQ. Assay used: immunoSEQ multiplex PCR; TCRdb lists only in-frame clones, some missing. This sample has roughly 120,000 clones, with 80% to 90% found just once. The rearrangement joins TRBV5-1 to TRBJ1-1; D is perhaps TRBD1 (6 bases). This receptor was taken from a man between 65 and 79 years old who had recovered from COVID-19. Sequences were obtained from peripheral blood. The CDR3 spells CASSQGTLNTEAFF. CDR3 DNA sequence: TGCGCCAGCAGCCAAGGGACATTGAACACTGAAGCTTTCTTT.